The 12 T cell receptor beta chains below were found in one sample sequenced in a study of T cell responses to AZD1222 COVID-19 vaccine. The method was immunoSEQ multiplex PCR; TCRdb's version includes in-frame clones alone and lacks a portion of them. The sample yields under 70,000 clones, around 84% seen once. Source: peripheral blood, taken on day 0 of AZD1222 vaccination. The source is an adult in good health.

The genes are TRBV5-4 and TRBJ1-6; TRBD1 matches 7 bases. Germline lookup yields CDR1 SGHNT and CDR2 YYREEE (reference sequence). The CDR3 is 14 residues long. Trimming removed 5 bases from V and 6 bases from J; junction bases left unmatched: 5. As DNA, the CDR3 is TGTGCCAGCAGGGTGGACAGGCCTAATTCACCCCTCCACTTT. Residues: CASRVDRPNSPLHF. Drawing the rest from reference TRBV5-4 and TRBJ1-6, the complete variable domain is ETGVTQSPTHLIKTRGQQVTLRCSSQSGHNTVSWYQQALGQGPQFIFQYYREEENGRGNFPPRFSGLQFPNYSSELNVNALELDDSALYLCASRVDRPNSPLHFGNGTRLTVT.

The rearrangement uses TRBV2 and TRBJ2-4, with D maybe TRBD1 (5 bases). The CDR3 length is 15 residues. The germline V gene encodes CDR1 SNHLY and CDR2 FYNNEI. V was cut by 7 bases and J by 0 bases, with 13 bases left in between. CDR3 sequence reads: CASKYRPLAKNIQYF. The DNA of the CDR3 is TGTGCCAGCAAGTACAGGCCCCTAGCCAAAAACATTCAGTACTTC. Full variable domain (rest looked up from reference TRBV2 and TRBJ2-4): EPEVTQTPSHQVTQMGQEVILRCVPISNHLYFYWYRQILGQKVEFLVSFYNNEISEKSEIFDDQFSVERPDGSNFTLKIRSTKLEDSAMYFCASKYRPLAKNIQYFGAGTRLSVL.

Comments on this clone: A read error may produce the germline difference seen at one junction end. The chain links TRBV7-8 to TRBJ2-1; D possibly matches TRBD1 or TRBD2 (5 bases each). This CDR3 spans 11 amino acids. Germline V lookup: CDR1 SGHVS, CDR2 FQNEAQ. The CDR3 here is CANSLGDEQFF. CDR3 coding DNA: TGTGCCAACAGCCTGGGGGATGAGCAGTTCTTC.

This clone was picked up one time. This chain joins TRBV25-1 and TRBJ2-1; weak D call: TRBD2 (5 bases). The CDR3 sequence is 17 residues long. Trimming left V 6 bases short and J 2 bases short, with 20 bases between. Germline CDR1 reads MGHDK; CDR2 reads SYGVNS. DNA for the CDR3: TGTGCCAGCAGCGAGAGGTTTGCGGGCGACCCCTACAATGAGCAGTTCTTC. Amino acid sequence: CASSERFAGDPYNEQFF.

The CDR3 reads CASSSAGLGVDVNTEAFF. The CDR3 bases are TGCGCCAGCAGCTCGGCGGGTCTAGGGGTGGATGTGAACACTGAAGCTTTCTTT. The chain is built from TRBV5-1 and TRBJ1-1; D possibly corresponds to TRBD1 (5 bases). Germline V lookup: CDR1 SGHRS, CDR2 YFSETQ. This CDR3 comprises 18 residues. V was clipped by 3 bases and J by 0 bases, with 21 bases between them.

The gene calls are TRBV28 and TRBJ1-2; a possible D gene is TRBD1 (5 bases). V was clipped by 5 bases and J by 4 bases, with 14 bases between them. The CDR3 consists of 14 residues. Germline loops: CDR1 MDHEN, CDR2 SYDVKM. CDR3 residues: CASSGGPGVYGYTF. The DNA of the CDR3 is TGTGCCAGCAGTGGGGGTCCGGGGGTCTATGGCTACACCTTC.

The J gene is TRBJ1-1, the V gene TRBV7-9, with 8 bases lining up with TRBD1. Germline CDR1 reads SEHNR; CDR2 reads FQNEAQ (reference sequence). This CDR3 spans 14 amino acids. V trimming: 5 bases; J trimming: 1 base; junction bases outside the gene matches: 3. The CDR3 nucleotides are TGTGCCAGCAGCCACGGACAGGGGAACACTGAAGCTTTCTTT. Translating it yields CASSHGQGNTEAFF.

The CDR3 loop reads CASSLGGFGQPQHF. Written as DNA, the CDR3 is TGTGCCAGCAGTTTAGGAGGGTTTGGTCAGCCCCAGCATTTT. The chain employs TRBV27 and TRBJ1-5; D not certain. The V and J ends lost 2 bases and 6 bases respectively, with 11 bases between them. This CDR3 region has 14 residues. Per germline, CDR1 MNHEY and CDR2 SMNVEV (reference sequence).

This chain joins TRBV27 and TRBJ2-3; D is possibly TRBD1 or TRBD2 (5 bases each). CDR3 length equals 14 residues. Trimming took 5 bases from V and 0 from J, leaving 9 bases between them. Germline lookup yields CDR1 MNHEY and CDR2 SMNVEV (reference sequence). The CDR3 DNA reads TGTGCCAGCAGTCCCGGGGCCAGCACAGATACGCAGTATTTT. Translation: CASSPGASTDTQYF.

This clone was seen many times. The V call is TRBV4-2, the J call TRBJ2-1; the match to TRBD1 covers 9 bases. From germline, CDR1 is LGHNA and CDR2 YNFKEQ. V shed 1 base and J 4 bases; nucleotides not matched to a gene: 8. This CDR3 has 17 amino acids. The CDR3 DNA reads as TGTGCCAGCAGCCAAGGCGGACAGGGGAGTACTTACAATGAGCAGTTCTTC. Encoded protein: CASSQGGQGSTYNEQFF.

The rearrangement uses TRBV7-2 and TRBJ1-2; 7 bases agree with TRBD1. Per the germline V gene, CDR1 is SGHTA and CDR2 is FQGNSA. V shed 5 bases, J shed 1 base, and the junction held 10 bases outside the gene matches. The CDR3 loop spans 16 amino acids. CDR3 coding DNA: TGTGCCAGCAGCCCCCGGACAGGCAGAGTTAACTATGGCTACACCTTC. Its protein product is CASSPRTGRVNYGYTF. The full variable domain, with the rest looked up from reference TRBV7-2 and TRBJ1-2, is GAGVSQSPSNKVTEKGKDVELRCDPISGHTALYWYRQSLGQGLEFLIYFQGNSAPDKSGLPSDRFSAERTGGSVSTLTIQRTQQEDSAVYLCASSPRTGRVNYGYTFGSGTRLTVV.

This chain links TRBV2 with TRBJ1-5; perhaps TRBD1 as D (5 bases). The CDR3 loop spans 17 amino acids. Trimming removed 3 bases at V and 0 bases at J, with 15 bases between. Germline lookup yields CDR1 SNHLY and CDR2 FYNNEI. CDR3 coding DNA: TGTGCCAGCAGTGACCCGGTTGACAGACTTAGCAATCAGCCCCAGCATTTT. Translation: CASSDPVDRLSNQPQHF.